A selection of T cell receptor beta chains follows, all from one sample in a study of vaccination and CD4 T cells after COVID-19. Which antigens these TCRs recognize remains unknown. TCRdb itself ran the PCR reads through MiXCR, one entry per CDR3 protein. Among about 7,100 distinct CDR3 sequences listed, roughly 76% were seen once. Material: CD4+ T cells from blood, cultured in vitro. The receptors shown here come from a human donor who had recovered from COVID-19. Each CDR3 is given with its conserved first and last residue. The order of the fields is J gene, clone size, V gene, D gene, CDR3 protein, CDR3 DNA. A D gene is named only where the DNA matches it firmly. Clone size, where shown, is once, few, many, or a class for clones that have expanded.

TRBJ1-5,.,TRBV20-1,.,CSAREGGRSQPQHF,TGCAGTGCTAGAGAGGGGGGGCGTAGTCAGCCCCAGCATTTT
TRBJ2-7,.,TRBV18,.,CASSPPAAYEQYF,TGTGCCAGCTCACCACCAGCGGCGTACGAGCAGTACTTC
TRBJ1-5,.,TRBV20-1,.,CSASGGNSNQPQHF,TGCAGTGCTAGTGGGGGGAATAGCAATCAGCCCCAGCATTTT
TRBJ1-1,medium-sized,TRBV19,.,CASSTKTRTGVGDTEAFF,TGTGCCAGTAGTACCAAAACCCGGACCGGGGTAGGGGACACTGAAGCTTTCTTT
TRBJ2-7,.,TRBV7-2,.,CASSRGISYEQYF,TGTGCCAGCAGCCGCGGAATTTCGTACGAGCAGTACTTC
TRBJ1-6,.,TRBV20-1,.,CSASPKGQINSPLHF,TGCAGTGCTAGCCCAAAGGGACAAATTAATTCACCCCTCCACTTT
TRBJ1-5,.,TRBV27,TRBD1,CASRRDTGGSQPQHF,TGTGCCAGCAGGAGAGATACAGGGGGTAGCCAGCCCCAGCATTTT
TRBJ2-1,.,TRBV27,.,CASRYLSGASYNEQFF,TGTGCCAGCCGATACCTTAGCGGAGCCTCCTACAATGAGCAGTTCTTC
TRBJ2-7,.,TRBV7-3,.,CASRPQGGGEQYF,TGTGCCAGCAGACCTCAGGGAGGTGGCGAGCAGTACTTC
TRBJ1-5,large,TRBV27,TRBD1,CASSPGDRGSGQPQHF,TGTGCCAGCAGTCCGGGGGACAGGGGGTCGGGTCAGCCCCAGCATTTT
TRBJ2-5,.,TRBV2,.,CASSELRGGQETQYF,TGTGCCAGCAGTGAATTGCGGGGTGGCCAAGAGACCCAGTACTTC
TRBJ1-5,medium-sized,TRBV7-9,TRBD1,CASSPTRTGHLVRDQPQHF,TGTGCCAGCAGCCCAACCCGGACAGGGCACTTAGTGAGGGATCAGCCCCAGCATTTT
TRBJ1-1,.,TRBV20-1,.,CSAREMDGRLNTEAFF,TGCAGTGCTAGAGAAATGGACGGTCGTCTGAACACTGAAGCTTTCTTT
TRBJ2-3,.,TRBV20-1,TRBD2,CSAGLAGISATQYF,TGCAGTGCTGGACTAGCGGGGATTTCAGCTACGCAGTATTTT
TRBJ1-2,.,TRBV6-2/TRBV6-3,.,CASSLAGVNGYTF,TGTGCCAGCAGCCTGGCGGGTGTGAATGGCTACACCTTC
TRBJ1-2,once,TRBV2,.,CASSALNGYTF,TGTGCCAGCAGTGCCCTTAATGGCTACACCTTC
TRBJ1-3,.,TRBV3-1,TRBD1,CASREDRGKSGNTIYF,TGTGCCAGCAGAGAGGACAGGGGCAAATCTGGAAACACCATATATTTT
TRBJ1-2,.,TRBV7-2,.,CASSSPQGGDGYTF,TGTGCCAGCAGCTCTCCCCAGGGAGGGGATGGCTACACCTTC
TRBJ1-1,.,TRBV19,.,CASIAGTNTEAFF,TGTGCCAGTATAGCGGGGACGAACACTGAAGCTTTCTTT
TRBJ2-3,.,TRBV7-2,TRBD2,CAGGLQRTDTQYF,TGTGCCGGGGGACTACAACGCACAGATACGCAGTATTTT
TRBJ2-5,.,TRBV6-2/TRBV6-3,.,CASSYQIQETQYF,TGTGCCAGCAGTTACCAGATTCAAGAGACCCAGTACTTC
TRBJ2-7,.,TRBV7-3,TRBD1,CASSLTGVAGGNEQYF,TGTGCCAGCAGCTTAACGGGGGTGGCAGGGGGCAACGAGCAGTACTTC
TRBJ1-2,.,TRBV7-9,.,CASSRDTNFYGYTF,TGTGCCAGCAGCAGGGACACAAATTTCTATGGCTACACCTTC
TRBJ2-4,once,TRBV20-1,TRBD1,CSAITGGAKNIQYF,TGCAGTGCTATAACAGGGGGAGCCAAAAACATTCAGTACTTC
TRBJ1-3,.,TRBV27,.,CASRAGWGGNTIYF,TGTGCCAGCAGGGCGGGCTGGGGTGGAAACACCATATATTTT
TRBJ1-2,once,TRBV20-1,.,CSGGATRGYTF,TGCAGTGGCGGGGCGACGCGTGGCTACACCTTC
TRBJ1-5,.,TRBV24-1,.,CATSPSHGSNQPQHF,TGTGCCACCAGTCCGTCACACGGTAGCAATCAGCCCCAGCATTTT
TRBJ2-5,.,TRBV11-2,.,CASSLNWGETQYF,TGTGCCAGCAGCTTGAACTGGGGTGAGACCCAGTACTTC